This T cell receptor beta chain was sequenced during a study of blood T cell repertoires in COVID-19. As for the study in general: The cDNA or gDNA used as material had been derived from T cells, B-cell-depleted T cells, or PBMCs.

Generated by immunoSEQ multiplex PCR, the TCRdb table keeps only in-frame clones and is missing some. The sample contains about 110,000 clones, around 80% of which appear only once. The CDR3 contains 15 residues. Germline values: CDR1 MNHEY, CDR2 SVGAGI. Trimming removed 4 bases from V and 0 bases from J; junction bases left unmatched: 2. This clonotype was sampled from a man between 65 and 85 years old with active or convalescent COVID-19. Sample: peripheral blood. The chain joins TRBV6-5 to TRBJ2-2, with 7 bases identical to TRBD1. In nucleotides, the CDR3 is TGTGCCAGCAGTTGGACAGGCGCGAACACCGGGGAGCTGTTTTTT. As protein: CASSWTGANTGELFF.